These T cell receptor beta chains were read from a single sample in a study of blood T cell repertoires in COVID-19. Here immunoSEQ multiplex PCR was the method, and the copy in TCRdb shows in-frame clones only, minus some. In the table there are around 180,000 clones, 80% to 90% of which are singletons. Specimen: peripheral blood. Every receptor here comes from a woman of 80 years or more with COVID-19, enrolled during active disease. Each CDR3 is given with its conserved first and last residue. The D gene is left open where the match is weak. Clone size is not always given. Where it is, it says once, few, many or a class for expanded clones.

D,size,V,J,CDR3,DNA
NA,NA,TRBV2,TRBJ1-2,CASSLNTEYGYTF,TGTGCCAGCAGCCTTAATACAGAGTATGGCTACACCTTC
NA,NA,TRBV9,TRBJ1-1,CASSVAGGADTEAFF,TGTGCCAGCAGCGTAGCGGGTGGGGCGGACACTGAAGCTTTCTTT
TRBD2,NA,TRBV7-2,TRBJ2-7,CASSPGLAGVYEQYF,TGTGCCAGCAGCCCGGGACTAGCGGGAGTCTACGAGCAGTACTTC
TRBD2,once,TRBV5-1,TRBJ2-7,CASSSLAGGGGSYEQYF,TGCGCCAGCAGCTCCCTAGCGGGAGGAGGTGGGTCCTACGAGCAGTACTTC
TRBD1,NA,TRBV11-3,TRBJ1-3,CASSPRTGSGNTIYF,TGTGCCAGCAGCCCCCGGACAGGCTCTGGAAACACCATATATTTT
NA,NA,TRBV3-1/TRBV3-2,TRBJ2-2,CASRAPGLGAGELFF,TGTGCCAGCAGGGCACCGGGACTCGGCGCCGGGGAGCTGTTTTTT
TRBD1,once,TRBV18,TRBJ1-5,CASSPRQGSGEPQHF,TGTGCCAGCTCACCCCGACAGGGGTCGGGAGAGCCCCAGCATTTT
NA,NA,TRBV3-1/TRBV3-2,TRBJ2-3,CASSQVWAVAEADTQYF,TGTGCCAGCAGCCAAGTATGGGCGGTAGCGGAGGCAGATACGCAGTATTTT
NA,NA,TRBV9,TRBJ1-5,CASSVGGGPNQPQHF,TGTGCCAGCAGCGTAGGGGGAGGACCCAATCAGCCCCAGCATTTT
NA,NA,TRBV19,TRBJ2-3,CASSPRKSGSDTQYF,TGTGCCAGTAGTCCCCGAAAATCGGGGTCGGATACGCAGTATTTT
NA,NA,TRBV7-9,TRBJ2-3,CASSLGQGNTQYF,TGTGCCAGCAGCTTAGGTCAGGGTAATACGCAGTATTTT
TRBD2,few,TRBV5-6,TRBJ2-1,CASSVLAYEQFF,TGTGCCAGCAGCGTACTAGCGTATGAGCAGTTCTTC
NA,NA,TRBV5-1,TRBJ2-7,CASSFTGFGYEQYF,TGCGCCAGCAGCTTTACAGGGTTCGGTTACGAGCAGTACTTC
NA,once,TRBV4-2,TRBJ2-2,CASSQETGSNTGELFF,TGTGCCAGCAGCCAAGAGACGGGGAGCAACACCGGGGAGCTGTTTTTT
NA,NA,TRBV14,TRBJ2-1,CASSAQGGSYNEQFF,TGTGCCAGCAGCGCACAGGGGGGGTCCTACAATGAGCAGTTCTTC
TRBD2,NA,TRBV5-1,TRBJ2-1,CASSDGLAGANEQFF,TGCGCCAGCAGCGACGGACTAGCGGGAGCCAATGAGCAGTTCTTC
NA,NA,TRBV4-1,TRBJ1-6,CASSQDSNRWSYNSPLHF,TGCGCCAGCAGCCAAGATTCAAACAGGTGGTCCTATAATTCACCCCTCCACTTT
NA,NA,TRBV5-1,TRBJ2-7,CASSLTPFTYEQYF,TGCGCCAGCAGCTTGACACCTTTCACCTACGAGCAGTACTTC
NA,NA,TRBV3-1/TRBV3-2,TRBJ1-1,CASSQGRRGSEAFF,TGTGCCAGCAGCCAAGGGAGGAGAGGCAGTGAAGCTTTCTTT
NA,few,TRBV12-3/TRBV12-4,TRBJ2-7,CASSLAGGGQYF,TGTGCCAGCAGTTTAGCTGGGGGCGGGCAGTACTTC
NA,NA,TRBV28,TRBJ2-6,CASSFRDTSGANVLTF,TGTGCCAGCAGTTTCCGGGACACCTCTGGGGCCAACGTCCTGACTTTC
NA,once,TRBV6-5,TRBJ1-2,CASSYNEQGGYTF,TGTGCCAGCAGTTACAACGAACAGGGAGGCTACACCTTC
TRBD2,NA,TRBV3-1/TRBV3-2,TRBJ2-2,CASSPSGGVSTGELFF,TGTGCCAGCAGCCCTAGCGGGGGGGTTTCCACCGGGGAGCTGTTTTTT
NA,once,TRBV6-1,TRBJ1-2,CASSESEYGYTF,TGTGCCAGCAGTGAATCGGAGTATGGCTACACCTTC
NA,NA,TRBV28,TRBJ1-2,CASSPVANYGYTF,TGTGCCAGCAGCCCAGTTGCTAACTATGGCTACACCTTC
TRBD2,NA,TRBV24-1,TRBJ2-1,CATSEAGTSGSGRYNEQFF,TGTGCCACCAGTGAGGCAGGGACTAGCGGGAGTGGGCGATACAATGAGCAGTTCTTC
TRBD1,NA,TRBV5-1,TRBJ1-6,CASSLGQGSNSPLHF,TGCGCCAGCAGCTTGGGACAGGGGTCTAATTCACCCCTCCACTTT
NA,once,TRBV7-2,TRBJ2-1,CASSPIGVRAGEQFF,TGTGCCAGCAGCCCTATCGGTGTCAGGGCGGGGGAGCAGTTCTTC
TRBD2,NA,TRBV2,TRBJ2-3,CASWGLAGTDTQYF,TGTGCCAGCTGGGGACTAGCGGGCACAGATACGCAGTATTTT
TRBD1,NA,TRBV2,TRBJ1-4,CASSPRTGGNEKLFF,TGTGCCAGCAGTCCAAGGACAGGGGGGAATGAAAAACTGTTTTTT
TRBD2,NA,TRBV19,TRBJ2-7,CASSRKREKGYEQYF,TGTGCCAGTAGTAGGAAGCGGGAGAAAGGGTACGAGCAGTACTTC
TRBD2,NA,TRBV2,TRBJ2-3,CASSEARGISTDTQYF,TGTGCCAGCAGTGAAGCGCGGGGGATCTCCACAGATACGCAGTATTTT
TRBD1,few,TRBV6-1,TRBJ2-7,CASSERTGEHYEQYF,TGTGCCAGCAGTGAACGGACAGGGGAACACTACGAGCAGTACTTC
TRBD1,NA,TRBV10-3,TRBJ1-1,CAISESGTGRTEAFF,TGTGCCATCAGTGAGTCTGGGACAGGGCGCACTGAAGCTTTCTTT
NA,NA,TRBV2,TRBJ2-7,CASSEARYEQYF,TGTGCCAGCAGTGAAGCGAGATACGAGCAGTACTTC
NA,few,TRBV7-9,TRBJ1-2,CASSPRGLSVYGYTF,TGTGCCAGCAGCCCAAGGGGCCTCTCAGTTTATGGCTACACCTTC
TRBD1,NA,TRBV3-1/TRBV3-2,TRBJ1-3,CASSRHWTGDSAIYF,TGTGCCAGCAGCCGCCATTGGACAGGGGATAGCGCCATATATTTT
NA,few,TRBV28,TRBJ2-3,CASGAGNTDTQYF,TGTGCCAGCGGGGCAGGGAACACAGATACGCAGTATTTT
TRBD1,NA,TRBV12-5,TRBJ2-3,CASGLGTGSTDTQYF,TGTGCTAGTGGTTTGGGGACAGGGAGCACAGATACGCAGTATTTT
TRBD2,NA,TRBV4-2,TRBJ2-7,CASSLGLDNEQYF,TGTGCCAGCAGCTTAGGACTAGACAACGAGCAGTACTTC
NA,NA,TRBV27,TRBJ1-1,CASSLSRGIEAFF,TGTGCCAGCAGTTTATCGCGGGGGATTGAAGCTTTCTTT
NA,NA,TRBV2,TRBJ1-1,CASSRVGTEAFF,TGTGCCAGCAGCAGGGTGGGCACTGAAGCTTTCTTT
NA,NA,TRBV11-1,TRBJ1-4,CASSFGQGNEKLFF,TGTGCCAGCAGCTTCGGCCAGGGAAATGAAAAACTGTTTTTT
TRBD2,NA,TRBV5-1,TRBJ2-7,CASSLRAGTYEQYF,TGCGCCAGCAGCTTGAGAGCGGGAACCTACGAGCAGTACTTC
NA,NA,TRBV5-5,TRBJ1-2,CASSSRPQEGYTF,TGTGCCAGCAGCTCCAGGCCCCAAGAGGGCTACACCTTC
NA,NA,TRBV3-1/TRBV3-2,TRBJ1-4,CASSQGLVNEKLFF,TGTGCCAGCAGCCAAGGGCTGGTCAATGAAAAACTGTTTTTT
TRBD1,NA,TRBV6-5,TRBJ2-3,CASSRDSTDTQYF,TGTGCCAGCAGTCGGGACAGTACAGATACGCAGTATTTT
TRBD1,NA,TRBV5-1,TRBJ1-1,CASSPTRGQVNSGDTEAFF,TGCGCCAGCAGCCCGACCCGGGGACAGGTAAACTCGGGAGACACTGAAGCTTTCTTT
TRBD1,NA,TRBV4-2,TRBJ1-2,CASSPRDRGDYGYTF,TGTGCCAGCAGCCCACGTGACAGGGGTGACTATGGCTACACCTTC
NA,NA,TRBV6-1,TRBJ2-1,CASSEAGLTSGEQFF,TGTGCCAGCAGTGAAGCGGGTCTAACTTCGGGTGAGCAGTTCTTC
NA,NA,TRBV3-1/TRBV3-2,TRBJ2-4,CASSQPGAGTSDIQYF,TGTGCCAGCAGCCAACCAGGGGCAGGGACGAGCGACATTCAGTACTTC
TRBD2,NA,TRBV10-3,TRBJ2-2,CATLPPSGTNTGELFF,TGTGCCACTCTCCCTCCTAGCGGCACTAACACCGGGGAGCTGTTTTTT
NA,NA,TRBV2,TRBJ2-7,CASSEAPERARHYEQYF,TGTGCCAGCAGTGAAGCGCCGGAGCGAGCGAGGCACTACGAGCAGTACTTC
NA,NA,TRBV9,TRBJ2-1,CASSVGLSAEQFF,TGTGCCAGCAGCGTAGGGTTGAGCGCTGAGCAGTTCTTC
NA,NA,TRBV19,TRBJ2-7,CASSGQGREKSTYEQYF,TGTGCCAGTAGTGGTCAGGGGCGGGAGAAATCTACCTACGAGCAGTACTTC
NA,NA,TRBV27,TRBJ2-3,CASSLSDGIGDTQYF,TGTGCCAGCAGTTTATCGGACGGGATTGGGGATACGCAGTATTTT